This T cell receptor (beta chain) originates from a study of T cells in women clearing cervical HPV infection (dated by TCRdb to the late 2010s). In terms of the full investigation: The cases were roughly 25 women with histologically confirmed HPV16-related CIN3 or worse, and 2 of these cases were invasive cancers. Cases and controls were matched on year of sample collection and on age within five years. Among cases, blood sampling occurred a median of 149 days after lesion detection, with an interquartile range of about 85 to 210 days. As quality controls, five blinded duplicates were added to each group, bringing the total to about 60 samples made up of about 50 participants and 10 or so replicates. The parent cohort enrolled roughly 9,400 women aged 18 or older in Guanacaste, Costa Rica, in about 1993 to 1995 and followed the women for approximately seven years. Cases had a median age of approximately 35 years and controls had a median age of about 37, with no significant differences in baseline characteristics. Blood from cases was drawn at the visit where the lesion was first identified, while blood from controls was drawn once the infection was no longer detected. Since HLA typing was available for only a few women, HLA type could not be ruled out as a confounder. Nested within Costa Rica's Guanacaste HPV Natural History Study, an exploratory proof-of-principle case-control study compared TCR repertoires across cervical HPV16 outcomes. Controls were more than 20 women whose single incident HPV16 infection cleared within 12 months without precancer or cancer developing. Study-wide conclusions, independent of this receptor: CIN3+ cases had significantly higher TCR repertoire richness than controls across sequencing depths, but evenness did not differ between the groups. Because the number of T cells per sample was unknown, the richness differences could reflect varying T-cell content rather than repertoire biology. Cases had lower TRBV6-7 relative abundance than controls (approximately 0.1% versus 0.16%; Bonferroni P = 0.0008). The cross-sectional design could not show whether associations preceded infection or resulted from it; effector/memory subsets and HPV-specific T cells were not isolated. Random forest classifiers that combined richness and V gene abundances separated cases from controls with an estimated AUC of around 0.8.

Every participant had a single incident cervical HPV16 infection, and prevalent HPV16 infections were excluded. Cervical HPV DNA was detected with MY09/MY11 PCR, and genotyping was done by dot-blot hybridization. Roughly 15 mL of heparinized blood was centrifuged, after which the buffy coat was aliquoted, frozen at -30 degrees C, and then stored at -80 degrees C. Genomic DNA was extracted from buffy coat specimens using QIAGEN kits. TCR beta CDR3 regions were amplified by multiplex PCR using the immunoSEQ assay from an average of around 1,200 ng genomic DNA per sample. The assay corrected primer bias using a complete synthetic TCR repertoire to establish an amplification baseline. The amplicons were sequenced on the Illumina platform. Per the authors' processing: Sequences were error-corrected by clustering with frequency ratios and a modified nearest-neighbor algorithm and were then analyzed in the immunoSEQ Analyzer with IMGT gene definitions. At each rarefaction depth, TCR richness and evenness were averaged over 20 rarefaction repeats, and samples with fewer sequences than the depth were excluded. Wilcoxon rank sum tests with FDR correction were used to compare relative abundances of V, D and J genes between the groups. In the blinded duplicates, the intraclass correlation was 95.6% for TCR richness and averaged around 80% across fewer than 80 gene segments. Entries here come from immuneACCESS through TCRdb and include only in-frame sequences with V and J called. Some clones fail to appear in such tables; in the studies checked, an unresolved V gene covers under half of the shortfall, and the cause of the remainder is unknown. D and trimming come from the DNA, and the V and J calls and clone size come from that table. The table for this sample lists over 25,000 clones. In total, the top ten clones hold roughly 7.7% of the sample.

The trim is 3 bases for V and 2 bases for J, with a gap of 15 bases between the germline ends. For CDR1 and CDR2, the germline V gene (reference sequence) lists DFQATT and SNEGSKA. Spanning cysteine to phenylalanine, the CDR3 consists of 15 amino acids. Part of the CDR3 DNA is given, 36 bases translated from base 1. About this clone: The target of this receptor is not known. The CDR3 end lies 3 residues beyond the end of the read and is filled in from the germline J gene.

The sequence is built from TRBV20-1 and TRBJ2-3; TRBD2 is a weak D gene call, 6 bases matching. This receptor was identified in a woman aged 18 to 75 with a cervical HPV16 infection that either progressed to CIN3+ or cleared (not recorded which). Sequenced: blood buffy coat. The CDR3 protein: CSARAGSLITDTQYF. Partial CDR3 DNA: TGCAGTGCTAGGGCGGGGTCCCTTATCACAGATACG.